The clone carrying this T cell receptor (beta chain) is a singleton in its sample. This entry is derived from a study of T cell responses to AZD1222 COVID-19 vaccine. Generated by immunoSEQ multiplex PCR, the TCRdb table keeps only in-frame clones and is missing some. The sample contains 150,000 or so clones, 90% to 95% of which appear only once. Unmatched junction bases numbered 1, after V lost 3 bases and J lost 4 bases. Germline values: CDR1 SGHDT, CDR2 YYEEEE. The CDR3 spans 13 residues. This TCR was sampled from an adult in good health. Sequenced material: peripheral blood, taken on day 0 of AZD1222 vaccination. The chain employs TRBV5-6 and TRBJ2-5; 9 positions match TRBD1. The chain's CDR3 is CASSSDRGETQYF. CDR3 sequence (DNA): TGTGCCAGCAGCTCGGACAGGGGAGAGACCCAGTACTTC.